What follows are 24 T cell receptor beta chains derived from one specimen sequenced in a study of early T cells in non-severe SARS-CoV-2 infection. Each CDR3 protein is one row after TCRdb ran MiXCR on the 5' RACE reads. The sample comprises tens of thousands of distinct CDR3 sequences, roughly 12% of which are singletons, and about 6.5% rests with the top ten. The specimen was whole blood. All receptors come from an adult who was a healthcare worker with PCR-confirmed SARS-CoV-2 infection or an uninfected control (not recorded which).

The V and J genes are TRBV19 and TRBJ2-2, with D perhaps TRBD2 (6 bases). Germline V gene data show CDR1 as LNHDA and CDR2 as SQIVND (reference sequence). The CDR3 runs 14 residues. The V end was cut by 7 bases, the J end by 5 bases, with 14 bases between. The chain's CDR3 is CASKGRLFTGELFF. The CDR3 coding sequence is TGTGCCAGTAAGGGGAGGCTCTTTACCGGGGAGCTGTTTTTT.

The chain uses TRBV12-3 or TRBV12-4 and TRBJ1-1, with no clear D. The CDR3 runs to 11 residues. V was pared by 5 bases and J by 4 bases, with 5 bases between. Here the CDR3 DNA reads TGTGCCAGCAGTGTCGGCACTGAAGCTTTCTTT. Protein: CASSVGTEAFF.

The genes are TRBV12-3 or TRBV12-4 and TRBJ1-1; a weak D match, TRBD1 (5 bases). Trimming took off 5 bases at V and 9 bases at J, with 16 bases between the two ends. This CDR3 is 13 amino acids long. The CDR3 sequence is CASSRQNGAKAFF. The DNA of the CDR3 is TGTGCCAGCAGTCGTCAAAACGGGGCCAAAGCTTTCTTT.

The chain recombines TRBV7-9 with TRBJ2-3; no reliable D call. The germline V gene has CDR1 SEHNR and CDR2 FQNEAQ (reference sequence). With 1 base removed from V and 14 bases from J, the gap between germline ends came to 10 bases. The CDR3 extends over 11 amino acids. The CDR3 reads CASSLGGRGYF. CDR3 DNA sequence: TGTGCCAGCAGCTTAGGCGGACGTGGGTATTTT.

This clonotype has a handful of counts. The CDR3 sequence is CASSGSSGVLSINEQYF. The CDR3, as DNA: TGCGCCAGCAGCGGATCATCAGGGGTACTGTCAATTAACGAGCAGTACTTC. The chain is built from TRBV5-1 and TRBJ2-7; a possible D gene is TRBD1 (6 bases). The V end was cut by 4 bases, the J end by 5 bases, with 25 bases between. The germline V gene has CDR1 SGHRS and CDR2 YFSETQ. This CDR3 is built from 17 residues.

This clonotype was recorded a few times. The V call is TRBV6-2 or TRBV6-3, the J call TRBJ2-1; D is unresolved. The CDR3 consists of 14 residues. Between the trimmed V and J ends, which lost 2 bases and 10 bases, there was a span of 15 bases. Looked up from germline, CDR1 is MNHEY and CDR2 is SVGEGT. CDR3 residues: CASSYRHGSTEQFF. The CDR3 DNA is TGTGCCAGCAGTTACCGTCACGGCAGCACCGAGCAGTTCTTC.

V gene TRBV6-5 combines with J gene TRBJ2-1, with TRBD2 as a possible D gene (6 bases). This CDR3 contains 15 residues. V was trimmed by 0 bases and J by 10 bases, leaving 16 bases between them. CDR1 MNHEY and CDR2 SVGAGI come from the germline V gene. This CDR3 is CASSYSYLAKSEQFF. CDR3 DNA: TGTGCCAGCAGTTACTCGTATCTAGCGAAGAGCGAGCAGTTCTTC.

The chain recombines TRBV12-3 or TRBV12-4 with TRBJ2-3; 10 positions match TRBD2. J gave up 1 base and V 4 bases, and 2 bases lay outside the gene matches. There are 15 residues in the CDR3. The CDR3 loop is CASSWTSGGTDTQYF. As DNA, the CDR3 is TGTGCCAGCAGTTGGACTAGCGGAGGCACAGATACGCAGTATTTT.

The chain is built from TRBV5-1 and TRBJ2-7; TRBD2 aligns across 7 bases. The length of the CDR3 is 14 residues. CDR1 and CDR2 from the germline V gene are SGHRS and YFSETQ. The V segment lost 4 bases and the J segment 3 bases; nucleotides outside the gene matches: 7. The CDR3 nucleotides read TGCGCCAGCAGCCCCAGCGGGACGCTCTACGAGCAGTACTTC. Translating it yields CASSPSGTLYEQYF. The full variable domain, its missing parts supplied by reference TRBV5-1 and TRBJ2-7, is KAGVTQTPRYLIKTRGQQVTLSCSPISGHRSVSWYQQTPGQGLQFLFEYFSETQRNKGNFPGRFSGRQFSNSRSEMNVSTLELGDSALYLCASSPSGTLYEQYFGPGTRLTVT.

This clonotype showed up many times. The V gene is TRBV5-1, the J gene TRBJ2-7, with D possibly being TRBD2 (6 bases). The CDR3 totals 14 residues. CDR1 SGHRS and CDR2 YFSETQ come from the germline V gene. V shed 0 bases and J shed 5 bases, with 12 bases lying between them. For the CDR3, the DNA is TGCGCCAGCAGCTTGGCCGCGGGGTCGGACGAGCAGTACTTC. Translation gives CASSLAAGSDEQYF. Complete variable domain (other parts from reference TRBV5-1 and TRBJ2-7): KAGVTQTPRYLIKTRGQQVTLSCSPISGHRSVSWYQQTPGQGLQFLFEYFSETQRNKGNFPGRFSGRQFSNSRSEMNVSTLELGDSALYLCASSLAAGSDEQYFGPGTRLTVT.

V gene TRBV20-1 combines with J gene TRBJ2-6; no clear D. The V and J ends lost 3 bases and 0 bases respectively, with 12 bases between them. The CDR3 extends over 16 amino acids. From germline, CDR1 is DFQATT and CDR2 SNEGSKA (reference sequence). The CDR3 bases are TGCAGTGCTAGTCATCGGCTCCGCTCTGGGGCCAACGTCCTGACTTTC. This sequence encodes CSASHRLRSGANVLTF.

This clonotype was observed a few times. The CDR3 nucleotides read TGCAGCGTTGAACGCGGGTTGTCGAACTATGGCTACACCTTC. Protein sequence: CSVERGLSNYGYTF. The gene calls are TRBV29-1 and TRBJ1-2; no definite D call. With 2 bases removed from V and 2 bases from J, the gap between germline ends came to 12 bases. Germline CDR1 SQVTM, CDR2 ANQGSEA. The CDR3 extends over 14 amino acids.

The V gene is TRBV20-1, the J gene TRBJ2-1, with 9 bases identical to TRBD2. This CDR3 has 17 amino acids. Germline values: CDR1 DFQATT, CDR2 SNEGSKA (reference sequence). V dropped 0 bases and J dropped 9; count of bases not matched to a gene: 15. This CDR3 reads CSARERLAGSYAGEQFF. CDR3 nucleotide sequence: TGCAGTGCTAGAGAGAGGCTAGCGGGATCCTATGCTGGTGAGCAGTTCTTC.

At least ten counts were recorded for this clonotype. The CDR3 DNA follows: TGCGCCAGCAGCCTTAAGACTAGCGGGATAGATACGCAGTATTTT. It translates to CASSLKTSGIDTQYF. The chain recombines TRBV4-1 with TRBJ2-3; 11 positions agree with TRBD2. Trimming at V came to 4 bases and at J to 5 bases, leaving 5 bases not matched to a gene. The length of the CDR3 is 15 residues. The germline V gene has CDR1 MGHRA and CDR2 YSYEKL.

By share of the sample, this clonotype is medium-sized. The V gene is TRBV13, the J gene TRBJ2-4; 10 positions agree with TRBD2. Germline V gives CDR1 PRHDT, CDR2 FYEKMQ (reference sequence). J gave up 0 bases and V 5 bases, and 4 bases lay outside the gene matches. The length of the CDR3 is 16 residues. In nucleotides, the CDR3 is TGTGCCAGCAGCGAAACTAGCGGGATAGCCAAAAACATTCAGTACTTC. Its translation: CASSETSGIAKNIQYF.

This clonotype was detected only a few times. The chain carries TRBV4-1 and TRBJ2-1; D tentatively fits TRBD1 or TRBD2 (6 bases each). The CDR3 has 15 residues. The germline gives CDR1 MGHRA, CDR2 YSYEKL. The V end lost 2 bases, the J end lost 7 bases, and 15 bases lay between the germline ends. The CDR3 bases are TGCGCCAGCAGCCAACGCGGGGACAATGCAAATGAGCAGTTCTTC. This sequence encodes CASSQRGDNANEQFF.

There are many counts of this clonotype. This chain uses TRBV7-2 with TRBJ2-3; tentative D call: TRBD2 (6 bases). Trimming cost V 5 bases and J 3 bases, with 18 bases left between them. The CDR3 runs to 16 residues. Germline V gives CDR1 SGHTA, CDR2 FQGNSA. CDR3 amino acids: CASSPGSGARTDTQYF. CDR3 in DNA: TGTGCCAGCAGCCCGGGTTCGGGAGCGAGGACAGATACGCAGTATTTT.

This clonotype was detected only a few times. The rearrangement links TRBV5-4 to TRBJ2-2, with a weak D call TRBD2 (5 bases). In germline, CDR1 is SGHNT, CDR2 YYREEE (reference sequence). The V gene lost 0 bases and the J gene lost 0 bases, with 15 bases spanning the gap. The length of the CDR3 is 18 residues. The CDR3 loop is CASSLGLWRAANTGELFF. The CDR3 nucleotides are TGTGCCAGCAGCTTGGGCCTCTGGCGGGCAGCGAACACCGGGGAGCTGTTTTTT. Full variable domain (outside the CDR3, taken from reference TRBV5-4 and TRBJ2-2): ETGVTQSPTHLIKTRGQQVTLRCSSQSGHNTVSWYQQALGQGPQFIFQYYREEENGRGNFPPRFSGLQFPNYSSELNVNALELDDSALYLCASSLGLWRAANTGELFFGEGSRLTVL.

This clonotype was seen repeatedly, ten times or more. The chain recombines TRBV7-8 with TRBJ2-3; 11 nucleotides align to TRBD1. CDR1 is SGHVS and CDR2 is FQNEAQ in the germline V gene. V lost 5 bases and J lost 7; bases outside the gene matches: 11. The CDR3 loop spans 16 amino acids. CDR3: CASSALRTGGENTQYF. CDR3 bases: TGTGCCAGCAGCGCTCTCCGGACAGGGGGCGAAAATACGCAGTATTTT.

This clonotype was counted at least ten times. The J gene is TRBJ2-2, the V gene TRBV7-8; TRBD2 is a possible D gene (7 bases). The germline V and J ends were trimmed by 9 bases and 6 bases, with 14 bases remaining between them. Germline loops: CDR1 SGHVS, CDR2 FQNEAQ. The CDR3 runs to 13 residues. CDR3 protein: CASSRGGPGELFF. The CDR3 nucleotides read TGTGCCAGTAGCAGGGGAGGGCCCGGGGAGCTGTTTTTT.

The table lists this clonotype with a few counts. The rearrangement links TRBV2 to TRBJ1-6, with 10 positions matching TRBD1. CDR3 length equals 15 residues. CDR1 and CDR2 (germline): SNHLY, FYNNEI. V gave up 6 bases and J gave up 6 bases; unmatched junction bases: 5. The chain's CDR3 is CASRSGTGVNSPLHF. The CDR3 region has the DNA TGTGCCAGCAGGTCCGGGACAGGGGTTAATTCACCCCTCCACTTT.

The CDR3 region has the DNA TGTGCCAGCAGAGATGGGGTGAACACCGGGGAGCTGTTTTTT. This sequence encodes CASRDGVNTGELFF. The chain links TRBV2 to TRBJ2-2; D unresolved. This CDR3 is built from 14 residues. The germline V gene has CDR1 SNHLY and CDR2 FYNNEI. Trimming cost V 6 bases and J 1 base, with 9 bases left between them.

V gene TRBV14 combines with J gene TRBJ1-1; D is perhaps TRBD1 (6 bases). Germline CDR1 reads SGHDN; CDR2 reads FVKESK. Between the trimmed V and J ends, which lost 1 base and 3 bases, there was a span of 12 bases. The CDR3 runs to 15 residues. The DNA for the CDR3 is TGTGCCAGCAGCCAAGTCCAGGGGCTCTACACTGAAGCTTTCTTT. This codes for CASSQVQGLYTEAFF.

This clonotype was recorded a few times. The chain recombines TRBV29-1 with TRBJ1-4; a possible D gene is TRBD1 (5 bases). The ends were cut back, 3 bases at V and 7 bases at J, with 15 bases in the middle. The CDR3 is 14 residues long. Germline values: CDR1 SQVTM, CDR2 ANQGSEA. CDR3 in DNA: TGCAGCGTTGATGAGGCAGGGAGTAGTGAAAAACTGTTTTTT. This encodes CSVDEAGSSEKLFF.